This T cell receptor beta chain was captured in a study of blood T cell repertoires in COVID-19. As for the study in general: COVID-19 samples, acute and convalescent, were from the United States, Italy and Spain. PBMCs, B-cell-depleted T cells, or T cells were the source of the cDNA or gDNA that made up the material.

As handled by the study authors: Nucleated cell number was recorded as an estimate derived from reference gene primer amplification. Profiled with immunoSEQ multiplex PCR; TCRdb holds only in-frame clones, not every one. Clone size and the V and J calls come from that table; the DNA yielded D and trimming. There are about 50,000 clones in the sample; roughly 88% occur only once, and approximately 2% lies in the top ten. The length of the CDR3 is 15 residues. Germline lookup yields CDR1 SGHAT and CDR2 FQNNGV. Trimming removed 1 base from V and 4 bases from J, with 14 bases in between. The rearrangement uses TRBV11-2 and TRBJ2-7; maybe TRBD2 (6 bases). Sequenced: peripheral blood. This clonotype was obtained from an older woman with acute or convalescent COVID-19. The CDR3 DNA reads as TGTGCCAGCAGCTTAGGCGGGATGGCGGTATACGAGCAGTACTTC. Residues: CASSLGGMAVYEQYF.